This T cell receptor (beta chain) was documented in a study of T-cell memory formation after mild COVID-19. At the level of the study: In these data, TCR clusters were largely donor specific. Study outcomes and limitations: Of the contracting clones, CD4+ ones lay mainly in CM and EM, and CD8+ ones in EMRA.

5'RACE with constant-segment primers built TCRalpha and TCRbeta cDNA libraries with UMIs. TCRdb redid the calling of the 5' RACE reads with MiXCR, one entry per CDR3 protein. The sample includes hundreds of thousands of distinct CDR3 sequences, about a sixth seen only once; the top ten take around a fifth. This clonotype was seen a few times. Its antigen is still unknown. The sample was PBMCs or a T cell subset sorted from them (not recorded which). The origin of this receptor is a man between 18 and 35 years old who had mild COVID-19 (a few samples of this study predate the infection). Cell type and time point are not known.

As DNA, the CDR3 is TGTGCCAGCAGCCACCCGCCTACAGGGGAGTTTGGTATCGAAGCTTTCTTT. It specifies CASSHPPTGEFGIEAFF. The chain recombines TRBV7-9 with TRBJ1-1; TRBD1 matches at 7 bases. This CDR3 has 17 residues. With V trimmed by 5 bases and J by 8 bases, 20 bases remained unmatched. The V gene's germline CDR1 is SEHNR and CDR2 FQNEAQ (reference sequence). The variable domain in full, with the rest retrieved from reference TRBV7-9 and TRBJ1-1, is DTGVSQNPRHKITKRGQNVTFRCDPISEHNRLYWYRQTLGQGPEFLTYFQNEAQLEKSRLLSDRFSAERPKGSFSTLEIQRTEQGDSAMYLCASSHPPTGEFGIEAFFGQGTRLTVV.